These 16 T cell receptor beta chains came from one sample sequenced in a study of identical twins. TCRdb processed the 5' RACE reads anew with MiXCR; each CDR3 protein has one entry. The data hold about 450,000 distinct CDR3 sequences, with about a fifth observed a single time. Sample: naive T cells sorted from blood. Every receptor here comes from a man over 45 in good health.

This clonotype has just a few counts. The rearrangement joins TRBV20-1 to TRBJ2-7, with a tentative D call TRBD2 (5 bases). The CDR3 is made up of 16 amino acids. Germline V gene sequence: CDR1 DFQATT, CDR2 SNEGSKA (reference sequence). Trimming shortened V by 7 bases and J by 0 bases, and 22 bases separated the two germline ends. The DNA for the CDR3 is TGCAGTGGCGCGGGTCTGGCCACGAGGTCCTCCTACGAGCAGTACTTC. Protein: CSGAGLATRSSYEQYF.

The chain uses TRBV15 and TRBJ1-5; D remains unclear. Germline V gives CDR1 LNHNV, CDR2 YYDKDF (reference sequence). The CDR3 covers 15 residues. The V end was cut by 3 bases, the J end by 4 bases, with 13 bases between. CDR3 bases: TGTGCCACCAGCAGCACCCGCGGCGGGAATCAGCCCCAGCATTTT. Residues: CATSSTRGGNQPQHF.

This clonotype was recorded many times. This chain joins TRBV5-6 and TRBJ2-5, with TRBD1 matching over 7 bases. The V and J ends lost 0 bases and 5 bases, in that order; junction bases with no gene match: 7. The CDR3 extends over 15 amino acids. Germline assignment: CDR1 SGHDT and CDR2 YYEEEE. The CDR3 sequence: CASSLDRGTSETQYF. In DNA, the CDR3 is TGTGCCAGCAGCTTGGACAGGGGTACTTCCGAGACCCAGTACTTC.

This rearrangement joins TRBV7-7 to TRBJ2-5; TRBD2 agrees at 12 bases. Germline CDR1 reads SSHAT; CDR2 reads FNYEAQ (reference sequence). The trim removed 1 base at V and 5 bases at J, leaving 2 bases unmatched. The CDR3 runs 15 residues. The CDR3 loop is CASSLGLAGAETQYF. For the CDR3, the DNA is TGTGCCAGCAGCTTAGGACTAGCGGGAGCTGAGACCCAGTACTTC.

This clonotype occurred many times. The chain combines TRBV20-1 with TRBJ2-7, with D perhaps TRBD2 (6 bases). With 0 bases removed from V and 3 bases from J, the gap between germline ends came to 15 bases. CDR1 and CDR2 (germline): DFQATT, SNEGSKA (reference sequence). This CDR3 is 15 amino acids long. The CDR3 nucleotides read TGCAGTGCTAGAGATCGGAGGGCAGCATACTACGAGCAGTACTTC. Its translation is CSARDRRAAYYEQYF.

This clonotype was detected many times. The genes are TRBV5-1 and TRBJ2-5; D not resolved. CDR3 size: 15 residues. V gave up 0 bases and J gave up 1 base, with 10 bases separating them. CDR1 is SGHRS, CDR2 YFSETQ, per germline. The CDR3 reads CASSLAFNFQETQYF. The CDR3 DNA is TGCGCCAGCAGCTTGGCTTTCAATTTCCAAGAGACCCAGTACTTC.

This chain joins TRBV4-3 and TRBJ2-2; 8 nucleotides agree with TRBD2. J was trimmed by 0 bases and V by 3 bases; bases with no gene match: 3. Germline values: CDR1 LGHNA, CDR2 YSLEER. The CDR3 sequence is 16 residues long. The CDR3 protein is CASSQGTRPNTGELFF. DNA for the CDR3: TGCGCCAGCAGCCAGGGGACTAGACCGAACACCGGGGAGCTGTTTTTT.

This clonotype was seen more than once but under ten times. The J gene is TRBJ2-7, the V gene TRBV9; D uncertain. CDR1 is SGDLS and CDR2 is YYNGEE in the germline V gene. The V and J ends lost 0 bases and 0 bases respectively, with 7 bases between them. The CDR3 is made up of 14 amino acids. CDR3 sequence (DNA): TGTGCCAGCAGCGTAGGCCAGAACTCCTACGAGCAGTACTTC. It codes for CASSVGQNSYEQYF. Full variable domain (outside the CDR3, taken from reference TRBV9 and TRBJ2-7): DSGVTQTPKHLITATGQRVTLRCSPRSGDLSVYWYQQSLDQGLQFLIQYYNGEERAKGNILERFSAQQFPDLHSELNLSSLELGDSALYFCASSVGQNSYEQYFGPGTRLTVT.

J is TRBJ2-7 and V is TRBV20-1; TRBD2 aligns across 10 bases. V dropped 6 bases and J dropped 3; count of bases not matched to a gene: 11. Germline-derived CDR1 and CDR2 are DFQATT and SNEGSKA (reference sequence). The CDR3 totals 15 residues. In DNA form, the CDR3 reads TGCAGTGCCCCATCGACTAGCGGGTATGTCTACGAGCAGTACTTC. Its protein product is CSAPSTSGYVYEQYF.

Ten or more counts support this clonotype. The chain combines TRBV29-1 with TRBJ2-5, with D perhaps TRBD1 (6 bases). This CDR3 has 12 amino acids. From germline, CDR1 is SQVTM and CDR2 ANQGSEA. The V and J ends lost 4 bases and 4 bases respectively, with 10 bases between them. The DNA for the CDR3 is TGCAGCGTTGGACAGGTCTCAGAGACCCAGTACTTC. Protein: CSVGQVSETQYF.

CDR3 DNA sequence: TGTGCCAGCAGCTTGGGGGCGGGTAGCTCCTACAATGAGCAGTTCTTC. Translating gives CASSLGAGSSYNEQFF. J is TRBJ2-1 and V is TRBV5-5; perhaps TRBD2 as D (5 bases). The CDR3 extends over 16 amino acids. Germline V gives CDR1 SGHKS, CDR2 YYEKEE (reference sequence). V was shortened by 0 bases and J by 0 bases, with 10 bases between the two germline ends.

This clonotype has more than one count but fewer than ten. This chain connects TRBV5-1 to TRBJ2-3; D is uncertain. Trimming shortened V by 3 bases and J by 4 bases, and 9 bases separated the two germline ends. Per the germline V gene, CDR1 is SGHRS and CDR2 is YFSETQ. The CDR3 totals 13 residues. The CDR3 region has the DNA TGCGCCAGCAGCTGGCGCGGCGCAGATACGCAGTATTTT. Its translation: CASSWRGADTQYF.

The rearrangement links TRBV20-1 to TRBJ2-3; 11 bases align to TRBD1. Germline V gives CDR1 DFQATT, CDR2 SNEGSKA (reference sequence). V shed 4 bases and J 1 base; nucleotides not matched to a gene: 4. The CDR3 spans 15 residues. CDR3 bases: TGCAGTGCTACGAGGACAGGGGGCGGCACAGATACGCAGTATTTT. Amino acid sequence: CSATRTGGGTDTQYF.

This rearrangement joins TRBV5-1 to TRBJ1-2; TRBD1 is a possible D gene (6 bases). Trimming removed 2 bases from V and 10 bases from J, with 18 bases in between. Germline V gives CDR1 SGHRS, CDR2 YFSETQ. The CDR3 sequence is 14 residues long. This chain's CDR3 is CASSLARGSRIYTF. The CDR3 nucleotides read TGCGCCAGCAGCTTAGCCAGGGGATCCCGTATCTACACCTTC. The full variable domain, rest sourced from reference TRBV5-1 and TRBJ1-2, is KAGVTQTPRYLIKTRGQQVTLSCSPISGHRSVSWYQQTPGQGLQFLFEYFSETQRNKGNFPGRFSGRQFSNSRSEMNVSTLELGDSALYLCASSLARGSRIYTFGSGTRLTVV.

This clonotype has at least ten counts. The genes are TRBV6-2 or TRBV6-3 and TRBJ2-1; no reliable D call. This CDR3 has 11 residues. The germline CDR1 and CDR2 sequences are MNHEY and SVGEGT. With 3 bases removed from V and 10 bases from J, the gap between germline ends came to 7 bases. The CDR3 protein is CASSYRWEQFF. The CDR3 region has the DNA TGTGCCAGCAGTTATAGGTGGGAGCAGTTCTTC.

This clonotype has a count of ten or more. The chain has TRBV6-5 and TRBJ1-2, with TRBD1 matching over 9 bases. With V trimmed by 4 bases and J by 8 bases, 5 bases remained unmatched. This CDR3 has 13 amino acids. Germline V gene data show CDR1 as MNHEY and CDR2 as SVGAGI. The CDR3 DNA is TGTGCCAGCAGTTCGGGACAGGGTCGAGGCTACACCTTC. This encodes CASSSGQGRGYTF.